This T cell receptor (beta chain) is from a study of shared clonotypes between healthy human individuals. Overall study context: Donors, aged 18 to 49, were a couple of women and a few men. Used for every donor were three CD4 naive, three CD4 memory, two CD8 naive and one CD8 memory plate.

This clone showed up just a few times. Its antigen is still unknown. CDR3 length equals 13 residues. Between the trimmed V and J ends, which lost 5 bases and 1 base, there was a span of 8 bases. Looked up from germline, CDR1 is LNHDA and CDR2 is SQIVND (reference sequence). Study-level results: Among the subsets, naive ones generally showed larger estimated richness than memory ones.

Generated by immunoSEQ multiplex PCR, the TCRdb table keeps only in-frame clones and is missing some. This table has a few million clones, approximately 95% appearing once. The sample was naive CD4+ T cells from PBMCs. The subset denotes: CD45RA+ positively selected. The chain uses TRBV19 and TRBJ1-1, with a weak D call TRBD1 (5 bases). The source is a young man in good health. Some clones in this sample may be carry-over from other donors' samples. CDR3 nucleotides: TGTGCCAGTAGTGTAACAGGGAACACTGAAGCTTTCTTT. Protein sequence: CASSVTGNTEAFF.